This record looks at one TCR beta chain sequence and its context. Its antigen is not identified. The record originates from a study of lymphopenia after photon versus proton radiotherapy. The CDR3 length is 17 residues. Deletions cut 4 bases from V and 0 bases from J, with 17 bases between. CDR1 is SGHNT, CDR2 YYREEE, per germline (reference sequence). The method was immunoSEQ multiplex PCR; TCRdb's version includes in-frame clones alone and lacks a portion of them. The sample lists about 7,300 clones, around 92% occurring once. Study-level findings and limits: Proton therapy kept repertoires fairly stable, unlike photons, which gained effector/memory cells. In patients who died, overall survival fell as post-nadir TCR diversity dropped more. Survival link was tested only in deceased patients; proton benefit remains a possibility. After lymphocyte nadir, photon-treated repertoires showed oligoclonal expansion, especially CD8+ Temra.

The chain links TRBV5-4 to TRBJ1-3; TRBD1 might be the D (5 bases). Material: peripheral blood, obtained from a patient treated with photon-based radiotherapy. The sequence was collected from a man in his sixties with cholangiocarcinoma. DNA for the CDR3: TGTGCCAGCAGCACCATCCTCGGGGGAAGCTCTGGAAACACCATATATTTT. This gives the protein CASSTILGGSSGNTIYF. Supplemented by reference TRBV5-4 and TRBJ1-3, the full variable domain reads ETGVTQSPTHLIKTRGQQVTLRCSSQSGHNTVSWYQQALGQGPQFIFQYYREEENGRGNFPPRFSGLQFPNYSSELNVNALELDDSALYLCASSTILGGSSGNTIYFGEGSWLTVV.